This TCR beta chain was retrieved from a study of blood T cells in healthy people across ages. The CDR3 has 15 residues. Trimming stripped 6 bases from V and 1 base from J, with 19 bases between. CDR1 DFQATT and CDR2 SNEGSKA come from the germline V gene (reference sequence). Then a second PCR, running roughly 6 to 12 cycles, was carried out with a sample-barcoded 5' primer and a J-beta primer mix. TCRdb re-derived calls from the 5' RACE reads in MiXCR, one entry per CDR3 protein. The sample records 600,000 or so distinct CDR3 sequences, around a fifth being singletons. This clonotype showed up just a few times.

This TCR came from a man between 70 and 80 years old in good health. Sequencing was carried out using blood. V usage is TRBV20-1 and J usage is TRBJ2-7; no clear D. CDR3 loop: CSATDPKGGSYEQYF. In nucleotides, the CDR3 is TGCAGTGCGACCGATCCCAAAGGTGGATCCTACGAGCAGTACTTC.